A single sample is the source of the 21 T cell receptor beta chains below, sequenced in a study of T cells in Graves' hyperthyroidism and ophthalmopathy. Amplification of TCR beta CDR3 regions used RNA as the template. In the first-round RT-PCR of the TCR CDR3, the HTBI primer set was used. From the multiplex PCR reads, TCRdb called clonotypes with MiXCR, one entry per CDR3 protein. The repertoire has around 610,000 distinct CDR3 sequences, about 14% of them found once; the top ten carry 4% to 5.5%. Source material: blood. The receptors come from a middle-aged woman with Graves' ophthalmopathy.

This chain joins TRBV27 and TRBJ1-2; 10 nucleotides align to TRBD1. CDR1 and CDR2 (germline): MNHEY, SMNVEV (reference sequence). The junction had 6 bases not matched to a gene; V was cut back by 3 bases and J by 8 bases. The CDR3 is 14 amino acids. The CDR3 region is CASSFRDRGIGYTF. The DNA of the CDR3 is TGTGCCAGCAGTTTTCGGGACAGGGGAATCGGCTACACCTTC.

A word on this clonotype: Germline is not matched at one junction end, which may reflect a read error. The V and J genes are TRBV5-1 and TRBJ2-7, with TRBD2 matching 9 bases. This CDR3 is 16 amino acids long. From germline, CDR1 is SGHRS and CDR2 YFSETQ. For the CDR3, the DNA is TGCGCCGGCAGCTTTGAAGGACTAGCGTCGAGTACCGAGCAGTACTTC. Translating gives CAGSFEGLASSTEQYF.

This clonotype was picked up many times. This chain uses TRBV6-2 or TRBV6-3 with TRBJ2-7, with 10 bases matching TRBD2. V shed 8 bases, J shed 4 bases, and the junction held 8 bases outside the gene matches. The CDR3 contains 14 residues. CDR1 MNHEY and CDR2 SVGEGT come from the germline V gene. The CDR3: CASRPLAGAYEQYF. CDR3 in DNA: TGTGCCAGCCGACCTCTAGCGGGAGCGTACGAGCAGTACTTC.

The chain couples TRBV5-1 to TRBJ1-2; 8 bases align to TRBD1. After removal of 7 bases from V and 4 bases from J, the junction contained 12 bases not matched to a gene. The CDR3 totals 15 residues. CDR1 and CDR2 from the germline V gene are SGHRS and YFSETQ. The CDR3 bases are TGCGCCAGCGACCTGACAGGGGAGGCCCTCTATGGCTACACCTTC. This codes for CASDLTGEALYGYTF.

This clonotype came up many times. The chain couples TRBV5-1 to TRBJ2-2; 9 nucleotides align to TRBD1. Germline values: CDR1 SGHRS, CDR2 YFSETQ. Trimming cost V 0 bases and J 8 bases; bases outside gene matches: 5. This CDR3 contains 15 residues. CDR3 DNA sequence: TGCGCCAGCAGCTTGGGGACAGGGGCAACTGGGGAGCTGTTTTTT. Translated, it gives CASSLGTGATGELFF.

This clonotype was counted ten times or more. The chain combines TRBV28 with TRBJ1-1; the D is unclear. Germline V CDR1 and CDR2: MDHEN, SYDVKM. The V end lost 5 bases, the J end lost 2 bases, and 15 bases lay between the germline ends. The CDR3 is made up of 15 amino acids. CDR3 in amino acids: CASSPDTAANTEAFF. The DNA for the CDR3 is TGTGCCAGCAGTCCCGATACCGCCGCTAACACTGAAGCTTTCTTT.

The chain recombines TRBV7-2 with TRBJ2-7, with TRBD1 matching over 8 bases. This CDR3 spans 16 amino acids. V lost 1 base and J lost 2; bases outside the gene matches: 7. From germline, CDR1 is SGHTA and CDR2 FQGNSA. Here the CDR3 DNA reads TGTGCCAGCAGCTTAGTAGGGGGACAGGCCACCTACGAGCAGTACTTC. Its protein product is CASSLVGGQATYEQYF. Full variable domain (outside the CDR3, taken from reference TRBV7-2 and TRBJ2-7): GAGVSQSPSNKVTEKGKDVELRCDPISGHTALYWYRQSLGQGLEFLIYFQGNSAPDKSGLPSDRFSAERTGGSVSTLTIQRTQQEDSAVYLCASSLVGGQATYEQYFGPGTRLTVT.

This clonotype was counted many times. The chain uses TRBV28 and TRBJ1-2; the D is unclear. The CDR3 loop spans 11 amino acids. Trimming took off 6 bases at V and 3 bases at J, with 5 bases between the two ends. CDR1 is MDHEN and CDR2 is SYDVKM in the germline V gene. The CDR3 sequence: CASSFDYGYTF. DNA for the CDR3: TGTGCCAGCAGCTTCGACTATGGCTACACCTTC.

The rearrangement joins TRBV7-2 to TRBJ2-7; the match to TRBD2 covers 10 bases. With 6 bases clipped from V and 7 bases from J, the junction kept 9 bases outside the gene matches. From germline, CDR1 is SGHTA and CDR2 FQGNSA. This CDR3 is 14 amino acids long. The CDR3 nucleotides read TGTGCCAGCAGGTTGGGGCTAGCGGGAGAAGAGCAGTACTTC. This translates into CASRLGLAGEEQYF.

This clonotype was picked up many times. The chain links TRBV2 to TRBJ1-5, with no clear D. V lost 4 bases, J lost 6 bases, and 10 bases lay in between. The CDR3 is 13 amino acids. From germline, CDR1 is SNHLY and CDR2 FYNNEI. CDR3 DNA: TGTGCCAGCAGTGCCCCGACCAGTCAGCCCCAGCATTTT. Translation gives CASSAPTSQPQHF.

The chain is built from TRBV5-1 and TRBJ2-2; D is ambiguous. CDR1 SGHRS and CDR2 YFSETQ come from the germline V gene. The CDR3 is 15 residues long. The V and J ends lost 9 bases and 0 bases respectively, with 15 bases between them. CDR3 coding DNA: TGCGCCACCTCCTGGGCGAGCGCGAACACCGGGGAGCTGTTTTTT. The encoded protein is CATSWASANTGELFF.

This clonotype was seen ten or more times. The genes are TRBV6-5 and TRBJ1-1; tentative D call: TRBD1 (6 bases). The CDR3 is 14 amino acids. CDR1 is MNHEY and CDR2 is SVGAGI in the germline V gene. V lost 4 bases and J lost 0, with 9 bases in between. CDR3 region: CASSSRTVNTEAFF. DNA for the CDR3: TGTGCCAGCAGTTCCCGGACAGTGAACACTGAAGCTTTCTTT.

Many counts were recorded for this clonotype. The chain joins TRBV12-3 or TRBV12-4 to TRBJ2-7; D might be TRBD2 (6 bases). The CDR3 covers 13 residues. V lost 6 bases to trimming and J lost 6 bases, with 15 bases between them. The CDR3 DNA sequence: TGTGCCAGCAGGCCCCCGACTAGACCCGAGCAGTACTTC. Protein sequence: CASRPPTRPEQYF.

In this sample, this clonotype turned up a few times. This chain links TRBV5-1 with TRBJ1-1; a possible D gene is TRBD1 (6 bases). The CDR3 has 13 residues. Germline V lookup: CDR1 SGHRS, CDR2 YFSETQ. Trimming took off 4 bases at V and 8 bases at J, with 15 bases between the two ends. The CDR3 bases are TGCGCCAGCAGCCTGGGGGGGGCCATGGAAGCTTTCTTT. This encodes CASSLGGAMEAFF.

The chain combines TRBV12-3 or TRBV12-4 with TRBJ2-2, with D possibly TRBD1 on 5 matching bases. Trimming shortened V by 8 bases and J by 7 bases, and 20 bases separated the two germline ends. The CDR3 length is 15 residues. CDR3 region: CASDHSSKTDGELFF. The CDR3, as DNA: TGTGCCAGCGATCACAGCTCCAAGACAGACGGGGAGCTGTTTTTT.

This clonotype was seen a handful of times. V is TRBV6-5 and J is TRBJ2-2; D is uncertain. Germline loops: CDR1 MNHEY, CDR2 SVGAGI. The germline V and J ends were trimmed by 0 bases and 1 base, with 6 bases remaining between them. The CDR3 has 15 residues. CDR3: CASSYSKRNTGELFF. Written as DNA, the CDR3 is TGTGCCAGCAGTTACTCGAAGCGGAACACCGGGGAGCTGTTTTTT.

This clonotype was found many times. This chain joins TRBV9 and TRBJ2-6, with TRBD2 identical over 7 bases. In germline, CDR1 is SGDLS, CDR2 YYNGEE. The V gene end was trimmed by 0 bases and the J gene end by 0 bases; junction bases not matched to a gene: 0. The CDR3 runs 16 residues. The CDR3 DNA is TGTGCCAGCAGCGTAGAGCGGGGCTCTGGGGCCAACGTCCTGACTTTC. It encodes CASSVERGSGANVLTF.

This clonotype was counted only a few times. The J gene is TRBJ2-7, the V gene TRBV6-1; 7 positions match TRBD1. CDR1 MNHNS and CDR2 SASEGT come from the germline V gene. With 4 bases clipped from V and 3 bases from J, the junction kept 6 bases outside the gene matches. The CDR3 extends over 14 amino acids. CDR3 DNA: TGTGCCAGCAGTGGACAGGGTTTTTTCTACGAGCAGTACTTC. Protein: CASSGQGFFYEQYF.

This clonotype was seen many times. The J gene is TRBJ2-2, the V gene TRBV12-3 or TRBV12-4, with 9 nucleotides matching TRBD1. Trimming took 7 bases from V and 9 from J; bases not matched to a gene: 9. The CDR3 is 14 residues long. The CDR3 protein is CASKPGQGVRELFF. CDR3 sequence (DNA): TGTGCCAGCAAGCCGGGACAGGGAGTCAGGGAGCTGTTTTTT.

The chain's CDR3 is CATSDILGETQYF. In DNA form, the CDR3 reads TGTGCCACCAGTGATATTCTGGGTGAGACCCAGTACTTC. V gene TRBV24-1 combines with J gene TRBJ2-5; D call uncertain. V was trimmed by 3 bases and J by 5 bases, leaving 9 bases between them. The CDR3 is 13 residues long. Germline V gene sequence: CDR1 KGHDR, CDR2 SFDVKD.

This clonotype was counted ten times or more. This sequence joins TRBV14 and TRBJ2-7; 9 bases fit TRBD1. Germline V CDR1 and CDR2: SGHDN, FVKESK. The CDR3 has 14 residues. Germline trimming cut 6 bases from V and 2 bases from J; bases unmatched to any gene: 5. CDR3 protein: CASRWDRVTYEQYF. As DNA, the CDR3 is TGTGCCAGCAGGTGGGACAGGGTGACCTACGAGCAGTACTTC.